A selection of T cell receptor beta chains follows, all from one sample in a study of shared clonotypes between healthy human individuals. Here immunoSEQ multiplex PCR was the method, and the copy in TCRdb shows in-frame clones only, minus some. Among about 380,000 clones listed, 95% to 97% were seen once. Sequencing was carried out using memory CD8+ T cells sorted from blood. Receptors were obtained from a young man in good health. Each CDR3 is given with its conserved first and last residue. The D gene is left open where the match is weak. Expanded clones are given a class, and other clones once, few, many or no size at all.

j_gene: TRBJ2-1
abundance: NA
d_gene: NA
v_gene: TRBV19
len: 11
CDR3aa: CASSSAGEQFF
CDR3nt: TGTGCCAGTAGTTCCGCCGGGGAGCAGTTCTTC

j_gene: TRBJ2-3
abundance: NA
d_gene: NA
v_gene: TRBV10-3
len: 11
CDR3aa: CAISDRDTQYF
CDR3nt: TGTGCCATCAGTGACAGGGATACGCAGTATTTT

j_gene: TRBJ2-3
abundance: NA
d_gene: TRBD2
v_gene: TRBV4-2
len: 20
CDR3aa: CASSQEPPSGIPTPTDTQYF
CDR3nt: TGTGCCAGCAGCCAAGAGCCGCCTAGCGGGATTCCCACCCCCACAGATACGCAGTATTTT

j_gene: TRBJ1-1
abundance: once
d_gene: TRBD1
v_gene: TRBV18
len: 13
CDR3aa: CASSPPRDREAFF
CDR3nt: TGTGCCAGCTCACCACCCCGGGACAGGGAAGCTTTCTTT

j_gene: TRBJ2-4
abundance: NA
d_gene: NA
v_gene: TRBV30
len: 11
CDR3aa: CAWGRSNIQYF
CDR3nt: TGTGCCTGGGGACGGTCAAACATTCAGTACTTC

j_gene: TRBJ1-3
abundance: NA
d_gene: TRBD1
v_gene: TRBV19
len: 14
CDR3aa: CASTRTGAGNTIYF
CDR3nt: TGTGCCAGTACTCGGACAGGGGCGGGAAACACCATATATTTT

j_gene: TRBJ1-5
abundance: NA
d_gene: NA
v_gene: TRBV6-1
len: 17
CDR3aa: CASSEGRWLWSNQPQHF
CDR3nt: TGTGCCAGCAGTGAGGGAAGATGGCTGTGGAGCAATCAGCCCCAGCATTTT

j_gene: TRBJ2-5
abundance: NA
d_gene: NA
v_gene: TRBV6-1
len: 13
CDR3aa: CASSLRVGETQYF
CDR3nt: TGTGCCAGCAGCCTCAGGGTTGGGGAGACCCAGTACTTC

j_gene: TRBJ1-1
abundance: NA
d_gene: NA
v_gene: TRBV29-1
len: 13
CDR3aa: CSVGIQGNTEAFF
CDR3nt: TGCAGCGTTGGAATACAGGGGAACACTGAAGCTTTCTTT

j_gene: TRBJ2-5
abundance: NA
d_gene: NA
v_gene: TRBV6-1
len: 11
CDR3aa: CASSRAFTQYF
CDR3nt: TGTGCCAGCAGCCGCGCGTTTACCCAGTACTTC

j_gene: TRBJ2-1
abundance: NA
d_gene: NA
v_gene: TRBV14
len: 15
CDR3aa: CASSQKEGSGNEQFF
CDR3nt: TGTGCCAGCAGCCAAAAAGAAGGTTCGGGGAATGAGCAGTTCTTC

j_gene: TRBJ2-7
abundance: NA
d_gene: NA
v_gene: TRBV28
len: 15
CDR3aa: CASSLWGGWSYEQYF
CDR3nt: TGTGCCAGCAGCTTATGGGGCGGATGGTCCTACGAGCAGTACTTC

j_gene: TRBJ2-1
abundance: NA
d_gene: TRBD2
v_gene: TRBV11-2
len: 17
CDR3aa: CASSPPSGTSPYNEQFF
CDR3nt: TGTGCCAGCAGCCCACCCTCCGGGACTAGCCCCTACAATGAGCAGTTCTTC

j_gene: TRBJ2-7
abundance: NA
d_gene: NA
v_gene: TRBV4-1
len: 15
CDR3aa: CASSQDFAGTYEQYF
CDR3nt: TGCGCCAGCAGCCAAGATTTCGCGGGGACCTACGAGCAGTACTTC

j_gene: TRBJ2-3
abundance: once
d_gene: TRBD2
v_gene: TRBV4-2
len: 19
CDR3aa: CASSHDRRASGSSTDTQYF
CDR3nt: TGTGCCAGCAGCCATGACAGAAGGGCTAGCGGGTCTAGCACAGATACGCAGTATTTT

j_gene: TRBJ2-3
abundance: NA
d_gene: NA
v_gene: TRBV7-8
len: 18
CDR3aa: CASSLRERTKTGTDTQYF
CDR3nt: TGTGCCAGCAGCTTACGGGAACGAACTAAAACGGGGACAGATACGCAGTATTTT

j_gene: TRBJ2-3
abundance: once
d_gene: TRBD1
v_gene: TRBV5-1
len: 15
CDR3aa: CASSVTGGLADTQYF
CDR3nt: TGCGCCAGCAGCGTGACAGGGGGTCTCGCAGATACGCAGTATTTT

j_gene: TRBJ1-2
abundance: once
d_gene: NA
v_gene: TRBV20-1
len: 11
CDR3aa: CSLLPDYGYTF
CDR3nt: TGCAGCCTTCTTCCGGACTATGGCTACACCTTC

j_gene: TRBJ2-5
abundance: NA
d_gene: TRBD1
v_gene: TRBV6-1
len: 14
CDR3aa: CASRSRGRQETQYF
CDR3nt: TGTGCCAGCAGGAGTAGGGGGCGGCAAGAGACCCAGTACTTC

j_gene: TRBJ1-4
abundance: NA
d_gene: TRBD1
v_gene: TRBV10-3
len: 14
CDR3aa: CAISGGTGTEKLFF
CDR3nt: TGTGCCATCAGTGGGGGGACAGGGACTGAAAAACTGTTTTTT

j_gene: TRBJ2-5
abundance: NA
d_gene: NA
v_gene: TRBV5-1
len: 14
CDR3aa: CASSLAGVTETQYF
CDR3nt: TGCGCCAGCAGCTTGGCGGGAGTTACGGAGACCCAGTACTTC

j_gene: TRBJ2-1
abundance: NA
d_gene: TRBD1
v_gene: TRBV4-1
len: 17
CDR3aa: CASSQRLGQGGYNEQFF
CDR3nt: TGCGCCAGCAGCCAACGTCTCGGACAGGGGGGCTACAATGAGCAGTTCTTC

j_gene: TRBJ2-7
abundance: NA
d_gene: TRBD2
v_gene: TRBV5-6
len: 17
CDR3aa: CASSLAGEPRHGYEQYF
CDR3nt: TGTGCCAGCAGCTTAGCGGGAGAACCGCGACATGGGTACGAGCAGTACTTC

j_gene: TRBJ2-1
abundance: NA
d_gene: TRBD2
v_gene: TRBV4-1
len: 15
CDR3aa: CASSQGLAGGNEQFF
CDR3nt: TGCGCCAGCAGCCAAGGGCTAGCGGGAGGGAATGAGCAGTTCTTC

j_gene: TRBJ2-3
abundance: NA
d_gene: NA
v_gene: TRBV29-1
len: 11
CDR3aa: CSVYRADTQYF
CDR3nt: TGCAGCGTCTACAGGGCAGATACGCAGTATTTT

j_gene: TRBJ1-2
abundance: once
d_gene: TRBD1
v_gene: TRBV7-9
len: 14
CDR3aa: CASSLEGTGDGYTF
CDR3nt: TGTGCCAGCAGCTTAGAAGGAACAGGGGATGGCTACACCTTC

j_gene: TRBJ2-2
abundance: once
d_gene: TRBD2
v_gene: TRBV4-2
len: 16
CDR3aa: CASSQGGLVNTGELFF
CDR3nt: TGTGCCAGCAGCCAGGGTGGACTAGTGAACACCGGGGAGCTGTTTTTT

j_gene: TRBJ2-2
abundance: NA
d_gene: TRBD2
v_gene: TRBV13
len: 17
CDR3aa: CASSPRLAGVSTGELFF
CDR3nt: TGTGCCAGCAGCCCTAGACTAGCGGGAGTTTCTACCGGGGAGCTGTTTTTT

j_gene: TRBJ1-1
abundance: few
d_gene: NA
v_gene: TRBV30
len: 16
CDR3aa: CAWSVGWGPMNTEAFF
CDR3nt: TGTGCCTGGAGTGTAGGGTGGGGGCCCATGAACACTGAAGCTTTCTTT

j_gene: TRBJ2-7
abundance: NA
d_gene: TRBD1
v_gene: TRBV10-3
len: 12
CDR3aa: CATGTGNYEQYF
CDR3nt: TGTGCCACCGGGACAGGGAACTACGAGCAGTACTTC

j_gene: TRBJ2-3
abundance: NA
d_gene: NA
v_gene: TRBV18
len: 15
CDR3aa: CASSPASFSTDTQYF
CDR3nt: TGTGCCAGCTCCCCCGCTAGTTTCAGCACAGATACGCAGTATTTT

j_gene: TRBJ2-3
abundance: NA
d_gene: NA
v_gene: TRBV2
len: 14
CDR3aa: CASSEDLGTDTQYF
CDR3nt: TGTGCCAGCAGTGAGGACCTGGGTACAGATACGCAGTATTTT

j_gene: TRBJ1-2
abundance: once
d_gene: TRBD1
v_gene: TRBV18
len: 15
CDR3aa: CASSVRDREQNGYTF
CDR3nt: TGTGCCAGCTCAGTCCGGGACAGGGAACAGAATGGCTACACCTTC

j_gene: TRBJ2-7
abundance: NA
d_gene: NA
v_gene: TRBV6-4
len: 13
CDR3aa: CASSDEGPYEQYF
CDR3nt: TGTGCCAGCAGTGACGAGGGTCCCTACGAGCAGTACTTC